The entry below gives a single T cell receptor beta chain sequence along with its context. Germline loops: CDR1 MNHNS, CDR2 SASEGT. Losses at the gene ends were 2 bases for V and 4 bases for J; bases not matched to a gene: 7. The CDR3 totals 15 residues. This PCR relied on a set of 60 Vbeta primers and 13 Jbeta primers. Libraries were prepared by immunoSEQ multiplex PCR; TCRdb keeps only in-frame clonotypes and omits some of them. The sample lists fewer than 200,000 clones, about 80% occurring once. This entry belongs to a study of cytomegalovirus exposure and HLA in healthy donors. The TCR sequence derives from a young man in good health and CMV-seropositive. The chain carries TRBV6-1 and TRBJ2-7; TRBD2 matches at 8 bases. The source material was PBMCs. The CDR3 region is CASSEYWRGDYEQYF. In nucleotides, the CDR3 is TGTGCCAGCAGTGAATACTGGCGGGGGGATTACGAGCAGTACTTC.